These 23 T cell receptor beta chains came from one sample sequenced in a study of T cell repertoires in cytomegalovirus infection. Using its own MiXCR run on the reads, TCRdb lists one record per CDR3 protein. The top ten clones hold 13% of a sample with around 530,000 distinct CDR3 sequences, more than 25% of them seen once. Sequenced input: PBMCs. These receptors were obtained from a human donor in good health (CMV status not recorded). Some clones in this sample may be carry-over from other donors' samples.

The CDR3: CASSYAVNTEAFF. The CDR3 DNA reads TGTGCCAGCAGTTACGCCGTGAACACTGAAGCTTTCTTT. The chain recombines TRBV6-2 or TRBV6-3 with TRBJ1-1; no reliable D call. Germline V gene data show CDR1 as MNHEY and CDR2 as SVGEGT. The CDR3 has 13 residues. With 2 bases removed from V and 0 bases from J, the gap between germline ends came to 4 bases.

This clonotype was found many times. CDR3: CASSYRGEDTQYF. In DNA, the CDR3 is TGTGCCAGCAGTTACCGGGGGGAGGATACGCAGTATTTT. The chain links TRBV6-6 to TRBJ2-3; 7 bases are a match to TRBD2. CDR3 size: 13 residues. Germline CDR1 and CDR2: MNHNY and SVGAGI (reference sequence). V lost 2 bases, J lost 6 bases, and 2 bases stayed unmatched.

This chain joins TRBV10-3 and TRBJ1-5; no clear D. Germline CDR1 and CDR2: ENHRY and SYGVKD. The CDR3 has 13 amino acids. V shed 4 bases and J shed 5 bases, with 9 bases lying between them. The CDR3 sequence is CAISGGRDQPQHF. CDR3 DNA: TGTGCCATCAGTGGAGGGCGCGATCAGCCCCAGCATTTT.

This sequence joins TRBV11-3 and TRBJ2-6, with TRBD2 identical over 7 bases. The CDR3 has 18 residues. Trimming removed 0 bases from V and 0 bases from J; junction bases left unmatched: 5. CDR1 and CDR2 (germline): SGHNT, YENEEA. As DNA, the CDR3 is TGTGCCAGCAGCTTAGAGGTAGCGGGCAGCTCTGGGGCCAACGTCCTGACTTTC. Its translation: CASSLEVAGSSGANVLTF.

This clonotype was found many times. The V and J genes are TRBV7-2 and TRBJ2-1, with 7 bases identical to TRBD1. CDR3 size: 14 residues. Trimming removed 1 base from V and 7 bases from J; junction bases left unmatched: 4. Germline CDR1 is SGHTA and CDR2 is FQGNSA. In DNA, the CDR3 is TGTGCCAGCAGCTTAGAGGGACAGTGGAATGAGCAGTTCTTC. Its translation: CASSLEGQWNEQFF.

The chain is built from TRBV12-3 or TRBV12-4 and TRBJ2-3; 10 positions match TRBD2. This CDR3 is 14 amino acids long. Trimming removed 10 bases from V and 0 bases from J; junction bases left unmatched: 4. The CDR3, as DNA: TGTGCCATCTCAGCGGGAGGGAGCACAGATACGCAGTATTTT. Protein product: CAISAGGSTDTQYF.

V usage is TRBV29-1 and J usage is TRBJ2-7; 9 positions match TRBD2. The V and J ends lost 7 bases and 3 bases, in that order; junction bases with no gene match: 4. Germline V lookup: CDR1 SQVTM, CDR2 ANQGSEA. CDR3 size: 12 residues. CDR3 residues: CSAQRGDYEQYF. In nucleotides, the CDR3 is TGCAGCGCCCAGCGGGGGGACTACGAGCAGTACTTC.

The V and J genes are TRBV6-2 or TRBV6-3 and TRBJ2-7; no definite D call. Trimming removed 0 bases at V and 4 bases at J, with 16 bases between. This CDR3 has 16 amino acids. Per germline, CDR1 MNHEY and CDR2 SVGEGT. The CDR3 sequence: CASSYSTSRSPYEQYV. DNA for the CDR3: TGTGCCAGCAGTTACTCGACCAGTCGGAGCCCTTACGAGCAGTACGTC.

This clonotype was seen a few times. The chain joins TRBV5-4 to TRBJ2-7; 10 bases align to TRBD2. Germline assignment: CDR1 SGHNT and CDR2 YYREEE (reference sequence). The junction had 5 bases not matched to a gene; V was cut back by 3 bases and J by 5 bases. CDR3 size: 14 residues. As DNA, the CDR3 is TGTGCCAGCAGCTACCTAGCGGGAGACGACGAGCAGTACGTC. Amino acid sequence: CASSYLAGDDEQYV.

The V call is TRBV7-9, the J call TRBJ2-3; D is unclear. Germline values: CDR1 SEHNR, CDR2 FQNEAQ (reference sequence). V was trimmed by 7 bases and J by 2 bases, leaving 16 bases between them. The CDR3 consists of 15 residues. The CDR3 loop reads CASTLDVGFTDTQYF. CDR3 nucleotide sequence: TGTGCCAGCACCCTAGACGTGGGATTCACAGATACGCAGTATTTT.

This clonotype was seen only a few times. This chain connects TRBV19 to TRBJ1-5; no definite D call. The V end was cut by 4 bases, the J end by 1 base, with 8 bases between. Per the germline V gene, CDR1 is LNHDA and CDR2 is SQIVND (reference sequence). The CDR3 sequence is 14 residues long. CDR3 protein: CASSTGKSNQPQHF. The CDR3, as DNA: TGTGCCAGTAGTACAGGAAAAAGCAATCAGCCCCAGCATTTT. Looking up the rest from reference TRBV19 and TRBJ1-5 gives the full variable domain: DGGITQSPKYLFRKEGQNVTLSCEQNLNHDAMYWYRQDPGQGLRLIYYSQIVNDFQKGDIAEGYSVSREKKESFPLTVTSAQKNPTAFYLCASSTGKSNQPQHFGDGTRLSIL.

This clonotype was counted a few times. The J gene is TRBJ1-1, the V gene TRBV7-2; D not resolved. The CDR3 runs to 15 residues. V was pared by 3 bases and J by 2 bases, with 13 bases between. CDR1 SGHTA and CDR2 FQGNSA come from the germline V gene. The CDR3: CASSFGRVSNTEAFF. CDR3 coding DNA: TGTGCCAGCAGCTTTGGGAGGGTCAGTAACACTGAAGCTTTCTTT.

This clonotype was counted at least ten times. The chain carries TRBV7-8 and TRBJ1-1; 8 bases align to TRBD1. V lost 0 bases and J lost 5; bases outside the gene matches: 11. The CDR3 contains 17 residues. CDR1 and CDR2 (germline): SGHVS, FQNEAQ. CDR3 sequence (DNA): TGTGCCAGCAGCTTAGCGATGGGGACAGGTCGGAGGACTGAAGCTTTCTTT. It codes for CASSLAMGTGRRTEAFF.

This clonotype was detected ten times or more. V usage is TRBV7-2 and J usage is TRBJ2-7; 9 nucleotides agree with TRBD2. The V gene's germline CDR1 is SGHTA and CDR2 FQGNSA. With V trimmed by 5 bases and J by 0 bases, 8 bases remained unmatched. The CDR3 is made up of 16 amino acids. The CDR3 region is CASSLTSGSSSYEQYF. The CDR3 DNA reads TGTGCCAGCAGCCTGACTAGCGGTTCTAGCTCCTACGAGCAGTACTTC.

This clonotype was counted only a few times. CDR3 DNA sequence: TGTGCCAGCAGCTTTGACAGGGATTATGAGCAGTTCTTC. Its translation is CASSFDRDYEQFF. The chain couples TRBV11-2 to TRBJ2-1; 7 positions agree with TRBD1. The CDR3 is 13 residues long. CDR1 and CDR2 from the germline V gene are SGHAT and FQNNGV. J was trimmed by 8 bases and V by 3 bases; bases with no gene match: 4.

In this sample, this clonotype turned up a few times. This chain connects TRBV2 to TRBJ1-5, with D perhaps TRBD1 (5 bases). The CDR3 loop spans 14 amino acids. Trimming took 7 bases from V and 7 from J, leaving 17 bases between them. Germline V gives CDR1 SNHLY, CDR2 FYNNEI. The DNA of the CDR3 is TGTGCCAGCACCTTTGGCAGGGTTGGGCAGCCCCAGCATTTT. This translates into CASTFGRVGQPQHF.

The V call is TRBV5-1, the J call TRBJ2-1; 9 bases align to TRBD2. J lost 10 bases, V lost 4 bases, and 15 bases had no gene match. This CDR3 is built from 16 residues. Per germline, CDR1 SGHRS and CDR2 YFSETQ. The CDR3 DNA is TGCGCCAGCAGCGCGGCTCTTGGACTAGCGATTCAGGAGCAGTTCTTC. Translated, it gives CASSAALGLAIQEQFF.

This chain connects TRBV7-9 to TRBJ2-5; 12 bases line up with TRBD2. CDR1 is SEHNR, CDR2 FQNEAQ, per germline (reference sequence). With V trimmed by 4 bases and J by 4 bases, 4 bases remained unmatched. The CDR3 loop spans 15 amino acids. The CDR3 spells CASSSATSGRETQYF. As DNA, the CDR3 is TGTGCCAGCAGCTCGGCGACTAGCGGGAGAGAGACCCAGTACTTC. Full variable domain (missing parts from reference TRBV7-9 and TRBJ2-5): DTGVSQNPRHKITKRGQNVTFRCDPISEHNRLYWYRQTLGQGPEFLTYFQNEAQLEKSRLLSDRFSAERPKGSFSTLEIQRTEQGDSAMYLCASSSATSGRETQYFGPGTRLLVL.

This clonotype was recorded only once. The chain recombines TRBV3-1 with TRBJ2-1; D gene unclear. Germline CDR1 and CDR2: LGHDT and YNNKEL (reference sequence). The CDR3 has 15 residues. With 4 bases removed from V and 8 bases from J, the gap between germline ends came to 18 bases. The CDR3: CASSPDWDHIHEQFF. Here the CDR3 DNA reads TGTGCCAGCAGCCCTGACTGGGATCATATCCATGAGCAGTTCTTC.

This chain uses TRBV11-2 with TRBJ2-1; the D is unclear. V was pared by 0 bases and J by 6 bases, with 12 bases between. Germline V lookup: CDR1 SGHAT, CDR2 FQNNGV. The length of the CDR3 is 15 residues. CDR3 bases: TGTGCCAGCAGCTTAGATTGGCCTATACTCAATGAGCAGTTCTTC. Encoded protein: CASSLDWPILNEQFF. Combining the CDR3 with reference TRBV11-2 and TRBJ2-1 gives the whole variable domain EAGVAQSPRYKIIEKRQSVAFWCNPISGHATLYWYQQILGQGPKLLIQFQNNGVVDDSQLPKDRFSAERLKGVDSTLKIQPAKLEDSAVYLCASSLDWPILNEQFFGPGTRLTVL.

The chain couples TRBV5-4 to TRBJ2-7; D remains unclear. The CDR3 spans 14 residues. CDR1 is SGHNT, CDR2 YYREEE, per germline (reference sequence). The V end lost 0 bases, the J end lost 3 bases, and 10 bases lay between the germline ends. The CDR3 here is CASSLDQEVYEQYF. As DNA, the CDR3 is TGTGCCAGCAGCTTGGACCAGGAAGTCTACGAGCAGTACTTC.

A few counts support this clonotype. The gene calls are TRBV6-5 and TRBJ1-2; D is unclear. This CDR3 region has 14 residues. Germline CDR1 and CDR2: MNHEY and SVGAGI. V shed 0 bases and J shed 10 bases, with 15 bases lying between them. This chain's CDR3 is CASSYSTILSDYTF. DNA for the CDR3: TGTGCCAGCAGTTACTCGACGATCCTCTCGGACTACACCTTC.

The chain recombines TRBV29-1 with TRBJ2-4, with D possibly TRBD1 on 6 matching bases. This CDR3 spans 15 amino acids. The germline CDR1 and CDR2 sequences are SQVTM and ANQGSEA. The V end was cut by 3 bases, the J end by 0 bases, with 12 bases between. DNA of the CDR3: TGCAGCGTTGAGTTGGGGGCGGGAGCCAAAAACATTCAGTACTTC. Translation gives CSVELGAGAKNIQYF. Full variable domain (outside the CDR3, taken from reference TRBV29-1 and TRBJ2-4): SAVISQKPSRDICQRGTSLTIQCQVDSQVTMMFWYRQQPGQSLTLIATANQGSEATYESGFVIDKFPISRPNLTFSTLTVSNMSPEDSSIYLCSVELGAGAKNIQYFGAGTRLSVL.